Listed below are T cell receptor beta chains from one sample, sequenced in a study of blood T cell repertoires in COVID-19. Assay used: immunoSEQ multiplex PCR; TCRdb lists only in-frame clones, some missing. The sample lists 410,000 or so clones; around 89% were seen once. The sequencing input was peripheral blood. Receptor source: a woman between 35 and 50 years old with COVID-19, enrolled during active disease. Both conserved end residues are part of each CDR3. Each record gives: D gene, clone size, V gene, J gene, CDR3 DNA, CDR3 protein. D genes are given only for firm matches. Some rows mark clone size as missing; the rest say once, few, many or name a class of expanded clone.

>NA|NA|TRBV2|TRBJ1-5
TGTGCCAGCAGTTCTCGACAGGCCAATCAGCCCCAGCATTTT
CASSSRQANQPQHF
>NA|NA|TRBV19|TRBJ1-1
TGTGCCAGTAGTATAATGGGGCAGGGGAACACTGAAGCTTTCTTT
CASSIMGQGNTEAFF
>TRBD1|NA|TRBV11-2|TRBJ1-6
TGTGCCAGCAGCTTATGGGGGACAGGCTCACCCCTCCACTTT
CASSLWGTGSPLHF
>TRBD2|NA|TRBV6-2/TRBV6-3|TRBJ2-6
TGTGCCAGCAGTTACTTACTAGCGGGAGCCTCTGGGGCCAACGTCCTGACTTTC
CASSYLLAGASGANVLTF
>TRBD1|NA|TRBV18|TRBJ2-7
TGTGCCAGCTCACCGGTTCCAGGGGGCACTACCTACGAGCAGTACTTC
CASSPVPGGTTYEQYF
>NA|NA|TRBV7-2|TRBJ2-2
TGTGCCAGCAGCTTAGGATTCGGGGTCCTCACCCTCACCGGGGAGCTGTTTTTT
CASSLGFGVLTLTGELFF
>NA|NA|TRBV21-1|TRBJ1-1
TGTGCCAGCAGCAGGAGGAGGGCGCGTGAAGTAGGGTGGGACACTGAAGCTTTCTTT
CASSRRRAREVGWDTEAFF
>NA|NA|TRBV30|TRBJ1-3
TGTGCCTGGAGTCCCAGGCGTATCTCTGGAAACACCATATATTTT
CAWSPRRISGNTIYF
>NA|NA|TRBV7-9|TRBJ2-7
TGTGCCAGCAGCTTAGGGGTAGGGAGGAGAACCTACGAGCAGTACTTC
CASSLGVGRRTYEQYF
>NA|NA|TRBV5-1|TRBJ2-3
TGCGCCAGCAGCTTGGCCGGGGGCACAGATACGCAGTATTTT
CASSLAGGTDTQYF
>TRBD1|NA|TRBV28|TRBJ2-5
TGTGCCAGCAGTCCAACAGGGGCGTACCAAGAGACCCAGTACTTC
CASSPTGAYQETQYF
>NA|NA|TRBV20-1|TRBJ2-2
TGCAGTGCTAGTGACATCAACACCGGGGAGCTGTTTTTT
CSASDINTGELFF
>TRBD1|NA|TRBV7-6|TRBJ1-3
TGTGCCAGCAGCCCACGGACAGGGATAGGAAACACCATATATTTT
CASSPRTGIGNTIYF
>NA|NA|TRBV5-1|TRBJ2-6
TGCGCCACCTCGAGTTCCGGAGACCTAAGCGTCCTGACTTTC
CATSSSGDLSVLTF
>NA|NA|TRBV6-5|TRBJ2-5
TGTGCCAGCAGTTTCCGGACAGTCCAAGAGACCCAGTACTTC
CASSFRTVQETQYF
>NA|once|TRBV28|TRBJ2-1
TGTGCCAGCAGTCCCCATCGGGAGAGAGGGTACAATGAGCAGTTCTTC
CASSPHRERGYNEQFF
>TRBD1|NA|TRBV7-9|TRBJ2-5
TGTGCCAGCAGCCGGGGACAGAAAGAGACCCAGTACTTC
CASSRGQKETQYF
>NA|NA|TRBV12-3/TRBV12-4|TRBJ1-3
TGTGCCAGCAGGTCAATGTCTGGAAACACCATATATTTT
CASRSMSGNTIYF
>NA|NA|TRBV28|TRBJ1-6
TGTGCCAGCAGTTACAGGCAGGGGAATTCACCCCTCCACTTT
CASSYRQGNSPLHF
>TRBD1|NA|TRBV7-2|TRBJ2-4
TGTGCCAGCAGCCCGGGACAGGGAGTAAACATTCAGTACTTC
CASSPGQGVNIQYF
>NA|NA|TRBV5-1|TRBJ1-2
TGCGCCAGCACCGAAAGCGTGTGGGGCTACACCTTC
CASTESVWGYTF
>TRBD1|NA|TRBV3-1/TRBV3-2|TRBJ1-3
TGTGCCAGCAAACCCGACAGGGGTTCCTTCTCTGGAAACACCATATATTTT
CASKPDRGSFSGNTIYF
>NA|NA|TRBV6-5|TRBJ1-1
TGTGCCAGCAGTTCTCCGACAGGCGAAAACACTGAAGCTTTCTTT
CASSSPTGENTEAFF
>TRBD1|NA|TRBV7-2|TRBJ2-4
TGTGCCAGCACCTTCGGAGGGACAGGGGAAAACATTCAGTACTTC
CASTFGGTGENIQYF
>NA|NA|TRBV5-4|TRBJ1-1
TGTGCCAGCAGCGCCGGAGTGGCCACTGAAGCTTTCTTT
CASSAGVATEAFF
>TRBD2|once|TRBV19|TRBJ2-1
TGTGCCACTCTAGCGGGGGGGGTGGTTGGCAATGAGCAGTTCTTC
CATLAGGVVGNEQFF
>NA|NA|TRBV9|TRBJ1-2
TGTGCCAGCAGCGTAGATCAGGGCGGTGGCTACACCTTC
CASSVDQGGGYTF
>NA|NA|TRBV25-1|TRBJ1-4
TGTGCCAGCAGTGAAAGGCCCGGCCGGCAGACTTCTAATGAAAAACTGTTTTTT
CASSERPGRQTSNEKLFF
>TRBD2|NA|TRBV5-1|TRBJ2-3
TGCGCCAGCAGCGGGACTAGCGGTAGCACAGATACGCAGTATTTT
CASSGTSGSTDTQYF